This TCR beta chain was identified during a study of blood T cell repertoires in COVID-19. Study-level background: Donors in the United States, Italy and Spain gave samples during acute or convalescent COVID-19. The analysed material was cDNA or gDNA that came from T cells, B-cell-depleted T cells, or PBMCs.

As processed by the authors: Researchers report that nucleated cell counts were estimated from reference gene primer amplification. Libraries were prepared by immunoSEQ multiplex PCR; TCRdb keeps only in-frame clonotypes and omits some of them. V and J calls and clone size are those listed in that table; D and trimming were worked out from the DNA. Among about 280,000 clones, approximately 85% were seen once, and the ten largest hold about an eighth. The CDR3 totals 13 residues. V dropped 9 bases and J dropped 6; count of bases not matched to a gene: 7. The V gene's germline CDR1 is LNHDA and CDR2 SQIVND (reference sequence). This clone occurred many times.

The rearrangement links TRBV19 to TRBJ1-2; 10 positions agree with TRBD1. This clonotype was obtained from a human donor in a cohort sampled during active COVID-19. The sample comprised peripheral blood. CDR3 bases: TGTGCCAGCCGCGGGACAGGGGTGGATGGCTACACCTTC. This codes for CASRGTGVDGYTF.